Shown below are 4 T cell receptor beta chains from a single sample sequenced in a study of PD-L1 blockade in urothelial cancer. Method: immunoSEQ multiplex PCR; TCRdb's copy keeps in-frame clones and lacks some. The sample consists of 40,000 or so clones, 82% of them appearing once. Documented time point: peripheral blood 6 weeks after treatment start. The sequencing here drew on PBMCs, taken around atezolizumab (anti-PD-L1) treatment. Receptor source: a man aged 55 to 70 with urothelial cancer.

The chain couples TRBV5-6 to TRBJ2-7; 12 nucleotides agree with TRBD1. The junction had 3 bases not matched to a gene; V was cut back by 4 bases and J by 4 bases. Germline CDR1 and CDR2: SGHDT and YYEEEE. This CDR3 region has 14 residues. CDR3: CASSPGQGAYEQYF. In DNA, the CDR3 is TGTGCCAGCAGCCCGGGACAGGGGGCATACGAGCAGTACTTC.

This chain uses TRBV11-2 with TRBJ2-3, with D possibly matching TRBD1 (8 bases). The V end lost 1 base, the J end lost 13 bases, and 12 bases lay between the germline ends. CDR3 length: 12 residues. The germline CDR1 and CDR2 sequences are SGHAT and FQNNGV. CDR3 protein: CASSLGAGQEYF. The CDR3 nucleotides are TGTGCCAGCAGCTTAGGAGCGGGACAGGAGTATTTT.

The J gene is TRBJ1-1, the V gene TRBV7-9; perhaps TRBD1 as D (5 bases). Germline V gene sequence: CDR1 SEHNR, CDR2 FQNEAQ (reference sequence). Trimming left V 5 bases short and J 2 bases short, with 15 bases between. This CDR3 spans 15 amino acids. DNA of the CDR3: TGTGCCAGCAGCCCAGGTGGGGGGATAAACACTGAAGCTTTCTTT. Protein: CASSPGGGINTEAFF.

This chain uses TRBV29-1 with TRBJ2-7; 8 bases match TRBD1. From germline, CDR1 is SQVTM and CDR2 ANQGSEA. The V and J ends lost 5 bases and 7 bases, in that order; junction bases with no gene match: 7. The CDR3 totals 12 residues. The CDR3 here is CSVSPDREEQYF. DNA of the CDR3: TGCAGCGTTTCCCCGGACAGGGAAGAGCAGTACTTC.